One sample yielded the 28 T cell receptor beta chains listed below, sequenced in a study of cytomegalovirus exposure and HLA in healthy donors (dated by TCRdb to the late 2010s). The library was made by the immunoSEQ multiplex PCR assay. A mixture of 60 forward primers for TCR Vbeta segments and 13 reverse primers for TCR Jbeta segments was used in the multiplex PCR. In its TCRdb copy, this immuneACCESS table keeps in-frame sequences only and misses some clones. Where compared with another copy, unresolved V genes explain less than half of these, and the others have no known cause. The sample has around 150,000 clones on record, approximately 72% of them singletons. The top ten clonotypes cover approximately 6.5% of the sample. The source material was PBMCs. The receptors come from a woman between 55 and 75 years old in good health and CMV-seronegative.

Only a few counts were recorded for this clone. The CDR3 is CASSTLAGPVQSETQYF. CDR3 sequence (DNA): TGTGCCAGCAGCACACTAGCAGGACCGGTCCAGTCAGAGACCCAGTACTTC. V usage is TRBV5-5 and J usage is TRBJ2-5; weak D call: TRBD2 (6 bases). Germline assignment: CDR1 SGHKS and CDR2 YYEKEE (reference sequence). The CDR3 length is 17 residues. Trimming took 4 bases from V and 4 from J, leaving 23 bases between them.

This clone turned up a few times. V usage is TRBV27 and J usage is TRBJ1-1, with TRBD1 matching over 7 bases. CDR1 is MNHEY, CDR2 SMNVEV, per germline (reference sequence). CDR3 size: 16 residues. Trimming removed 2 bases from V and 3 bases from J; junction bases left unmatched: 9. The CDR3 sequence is CASSLSSPGGYTEAFF. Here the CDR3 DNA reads TGTGCCAGCAGTTTAAGCTCCCCAGGGGGGTACACTGAAGCTTTCTTT.

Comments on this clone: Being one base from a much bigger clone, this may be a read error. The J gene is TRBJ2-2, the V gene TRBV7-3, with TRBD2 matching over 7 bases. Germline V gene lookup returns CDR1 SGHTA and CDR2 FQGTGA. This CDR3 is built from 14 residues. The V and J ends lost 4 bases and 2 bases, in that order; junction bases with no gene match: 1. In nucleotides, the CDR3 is TGTGCCAGCAGCTCGGGACTAAACACCGGGGAGCTGTTTTTT. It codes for CASSSGLNTGELFF.

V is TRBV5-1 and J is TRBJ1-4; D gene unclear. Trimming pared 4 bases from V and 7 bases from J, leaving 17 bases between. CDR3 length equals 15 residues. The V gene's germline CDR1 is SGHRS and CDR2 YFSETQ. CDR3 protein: CASSMKSGSGEKLFF. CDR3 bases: TGCGCCAGCAGCATGAAGTCGGGGAGCGGTGAAAAACTGTTTTTT.

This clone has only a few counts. The CDR3 region has the DNA TGCAGTGTTCAGAAACAAGAGACCCAGTACTTC. Its translation: CSVQKQETQYF. The gene calls are TRBV20-1 and TRBJ2-5; D call uncertain. Germline CDR1 DFQATT, CDR2 SNEGSKA (reference sequence). The V gene lost 7 bases and the J gene lost 2 bases, with 8 bases spanning the gap. The CDR3 spans 11 residues.

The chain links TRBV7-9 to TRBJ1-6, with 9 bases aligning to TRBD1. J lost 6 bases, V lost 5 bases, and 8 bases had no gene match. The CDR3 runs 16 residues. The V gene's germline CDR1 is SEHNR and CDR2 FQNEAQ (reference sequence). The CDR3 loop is CASSAQGAIINSPLHF. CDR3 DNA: TGTGCCAGCAGCGCACAGGGGGCGATCATTAATTCACCCCTCCACTTT.

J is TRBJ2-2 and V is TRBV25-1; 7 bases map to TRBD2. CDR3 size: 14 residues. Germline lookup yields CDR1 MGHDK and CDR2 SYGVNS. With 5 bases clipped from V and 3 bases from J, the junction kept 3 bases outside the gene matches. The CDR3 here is CASSNRGDTGELFF. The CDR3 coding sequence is TGTGCCAGCAGTAACCGGGGGGACACCGGGGAGCTGTTTTTT.

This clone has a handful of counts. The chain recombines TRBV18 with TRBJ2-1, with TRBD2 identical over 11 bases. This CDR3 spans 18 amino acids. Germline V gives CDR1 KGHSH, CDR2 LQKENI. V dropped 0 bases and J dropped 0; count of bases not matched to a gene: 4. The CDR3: CASSPPIAGGLSYNEQFF. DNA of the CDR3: TGTGCCAGCTCACCACCGATAGCGGGAGGGCTCTCCTACAATGAGCAGTTCTTC. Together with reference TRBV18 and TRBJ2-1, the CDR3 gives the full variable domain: NAGVMQNPRHLVRRRGQEARLRCSPMKGHSHVYWYRQLPEEGLKFMVYLQKENIIDESGMPKERFSAEFPKEGPSILRIQQVVRGDSAAYFCASSPPIAGGLSYNEQFFGPGTRLTVL.

CDR3 in DNA: TGTGCCAGCAAGAGGGACAGCTTCTACGAGCAGTACTTC. It translates to CASKRDSFYEQYF. The chain carries TRBV2 and TRBJ2-7, with 7 positions matching TRBD1. The CDR3 spans 13 residues. Germline CDR1 and CDR2: SNHLY and FYNNEI. The V segment lost 7 bases and the J segment 3 bases; nucleotides outside the gene matches: 6.

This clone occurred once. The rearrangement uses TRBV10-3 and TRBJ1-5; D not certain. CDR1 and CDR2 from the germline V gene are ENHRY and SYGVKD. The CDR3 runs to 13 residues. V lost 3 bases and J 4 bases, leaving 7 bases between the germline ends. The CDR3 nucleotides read TGTGCCATCAGTGATAGAGGAAATCAGCCCCAGCATTTT. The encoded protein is CAISDRGNQPQHF.

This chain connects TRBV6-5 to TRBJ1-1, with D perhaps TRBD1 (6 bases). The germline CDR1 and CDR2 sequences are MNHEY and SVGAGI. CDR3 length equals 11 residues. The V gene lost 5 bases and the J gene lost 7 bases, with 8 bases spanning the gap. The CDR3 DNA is TGTGCCAGCAGTACGACAGGTGAAGCTTTCTTT. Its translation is CASSTTGEAFF.

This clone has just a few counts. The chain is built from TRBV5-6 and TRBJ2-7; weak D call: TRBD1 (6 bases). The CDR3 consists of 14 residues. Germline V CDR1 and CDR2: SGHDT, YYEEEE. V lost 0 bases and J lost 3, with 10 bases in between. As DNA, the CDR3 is TGTGCCAGCAGCTTGGCTGGGGGCCTCTACGAGCAGTACTTC. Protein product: CASSLAGGLYEQYF. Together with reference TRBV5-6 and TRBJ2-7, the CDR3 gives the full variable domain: DAGVTQSPTHLIKTRGQQVTLRCSPKSGHDTVSWYQQALGQGPQFIFQYYEEEERQRGNFPDRFSGHQFPNYSSELNVNALLLGDSALYLCASSLAGGLYEQYFGPGTRLTVT.

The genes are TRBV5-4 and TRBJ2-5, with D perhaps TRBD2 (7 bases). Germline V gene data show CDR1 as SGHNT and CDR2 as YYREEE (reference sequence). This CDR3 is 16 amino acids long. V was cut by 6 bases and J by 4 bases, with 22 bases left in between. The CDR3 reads CASTKGGGDIGETQYF. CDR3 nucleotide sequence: TGTGCCAGCACTAAGGGCGGGGGCGATATCGGAGAGACCCAGTACTTC.

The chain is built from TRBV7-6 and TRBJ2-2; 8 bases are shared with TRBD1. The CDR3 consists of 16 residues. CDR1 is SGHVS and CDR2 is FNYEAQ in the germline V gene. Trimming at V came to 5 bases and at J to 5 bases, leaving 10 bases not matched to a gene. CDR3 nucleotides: TGTGCCAGCAGCCCCCCCCAGGGACAGGCAACCGGGGAGCTGTTTTTT. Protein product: CASSPPQGQATGELFF.

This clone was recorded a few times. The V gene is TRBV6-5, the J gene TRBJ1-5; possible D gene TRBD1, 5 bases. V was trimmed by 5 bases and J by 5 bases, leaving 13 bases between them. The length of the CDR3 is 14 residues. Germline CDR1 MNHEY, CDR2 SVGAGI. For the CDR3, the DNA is TGTGCCAGCAGTCCGGGGGGAGGGCATCAGCCCCAGCATTTT. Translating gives CASSPGGGHQPQHF.

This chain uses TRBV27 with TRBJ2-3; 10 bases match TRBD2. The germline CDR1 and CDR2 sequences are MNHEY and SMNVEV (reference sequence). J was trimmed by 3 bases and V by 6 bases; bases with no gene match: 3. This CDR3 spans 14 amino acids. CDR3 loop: CASSLGLATDTQYF. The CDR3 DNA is TGTGCCAGCAGCCTGGGACTAGCGACAGATACGCAGTATTTT.

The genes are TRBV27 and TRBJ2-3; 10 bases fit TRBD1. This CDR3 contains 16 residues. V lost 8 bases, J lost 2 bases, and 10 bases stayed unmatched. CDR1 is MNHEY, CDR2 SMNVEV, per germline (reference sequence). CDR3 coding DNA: TGTGCCAGCCATCTGACAGGGGGCGCCCCCACAGATACGCAGTATTTT. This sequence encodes CASHLTGGAPTDTQYF.

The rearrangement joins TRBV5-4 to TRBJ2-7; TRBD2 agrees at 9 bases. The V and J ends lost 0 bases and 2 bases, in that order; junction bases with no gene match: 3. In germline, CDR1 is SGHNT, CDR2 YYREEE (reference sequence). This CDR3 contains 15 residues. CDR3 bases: TGTGCCAGCAGCTTGGACGGCGGGGGGGCCTACGAGCAGTACTTC. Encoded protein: CASSLDGGGAYEQYF. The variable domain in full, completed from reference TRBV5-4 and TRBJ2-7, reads ETGVTQSPTHLIKTRGQQVTLRCSSQSGHNTVSWYQQALGQGPQFIFQYYREEENGRGNFPPRFSGLQFPNYSSELNVNALELDDSALYLCASSLDGGGAYEQYFGPGTRLTVT.

The CDR3: CASTATGSLNTEAFF. The DNA for the CDR3 is TGTGCCAGTACCGCTACGGGAAGTCTGAACACTGAAGCTTTCTTT. This sequence joins TRBV19 and TRBJ1-1; D gene unclear. Trimming shortened V by 7 bases and J by 0 bases, and 15 bases separated the two germline ends. The CDR3 length is 15 residues. The germline CDR1 and CDR2 sequences are LNHDA and SQIVND (reference sequence).

CDR3 DNA: TGTGCCAGCAGTTTATTCGCGGGACGGGAGCAGTACTTC. It specifies CASSLFAGREQYF. This sequence joins TRBV27 and TRBJ2-7; D is possibly TRBD2 (6 bases). The CDR3 is 13 residues long. Germline V CDR1 and CDR2: MNHEY, SMNVEV (reference sequence). With 1 base removed from V and 7 bases from J, the gap between germline ends came to 11 bases.

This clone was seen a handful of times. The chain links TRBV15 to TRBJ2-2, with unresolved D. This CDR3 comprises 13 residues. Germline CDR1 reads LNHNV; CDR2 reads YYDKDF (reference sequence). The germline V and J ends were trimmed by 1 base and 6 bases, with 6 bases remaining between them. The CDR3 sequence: CATSRGVPGELFF. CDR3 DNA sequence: TGTGCCACCAGCAGAGGAGTTCCCGGGGAGCTGTTTTTT.

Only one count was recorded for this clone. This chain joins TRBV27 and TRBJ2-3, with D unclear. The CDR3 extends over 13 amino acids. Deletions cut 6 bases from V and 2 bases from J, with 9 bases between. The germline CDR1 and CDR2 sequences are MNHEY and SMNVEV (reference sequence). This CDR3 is CASSPSPTDTQYF. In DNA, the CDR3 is TGTGCCAGCAGCCCCTCCCCCACAGATACGCAGTATTTT.

In nucleotides, the CDR3 is TGCGCCAGCAGTCTCGGGACAGGGGGTTACAATGAGCAGTTCTTC. Amino acid sequence: CASSLGTGGYNEQFF. This chain uses TRBV23-1 with TRBJ2-1, with 11 bases aligning to TRBD1. TRBV23-1 is given ORF status, its function remaining uncertain. The CDR3 sequence is 15 residues long. The trim removed 4 bases at V and 4 bases at J, leaving 3 bases unmatched.

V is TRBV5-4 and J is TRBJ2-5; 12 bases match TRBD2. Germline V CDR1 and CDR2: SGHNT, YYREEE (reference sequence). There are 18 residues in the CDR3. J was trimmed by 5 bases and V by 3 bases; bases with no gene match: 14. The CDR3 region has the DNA TGTGCCAGCAGCTCATCAATTCTAGCGGGGGGGCCGCGGGAGACCCAGTACTTC. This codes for CASSSSILAGGPRETQYF.

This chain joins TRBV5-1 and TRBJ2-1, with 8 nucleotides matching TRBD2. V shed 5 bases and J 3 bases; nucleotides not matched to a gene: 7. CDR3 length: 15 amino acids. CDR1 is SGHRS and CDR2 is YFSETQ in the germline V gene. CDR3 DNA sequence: TGCGCCAGCAGTCGAGCGGGAGAGGGCTACAATGAGCAGTTCTTC. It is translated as CASSRAGEGYNEQFF.

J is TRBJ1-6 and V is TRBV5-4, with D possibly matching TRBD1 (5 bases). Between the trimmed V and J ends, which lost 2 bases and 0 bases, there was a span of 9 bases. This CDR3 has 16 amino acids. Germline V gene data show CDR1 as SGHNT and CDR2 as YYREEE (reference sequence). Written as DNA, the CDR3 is TGTGCCAGCAGCTTTGGCAGGGACTCCTATAATTCACCCCTCCACTTT. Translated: CASSFGRDSYNSPLHF.

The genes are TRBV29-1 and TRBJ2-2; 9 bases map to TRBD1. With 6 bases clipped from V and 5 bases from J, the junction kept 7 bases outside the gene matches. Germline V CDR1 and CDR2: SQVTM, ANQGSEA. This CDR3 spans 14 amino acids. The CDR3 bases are TGCAGCGTGAGAGGGACAGGGCGGACCGGGGAGCTGTTTTTT. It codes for CSVRGTGRTGELFF.

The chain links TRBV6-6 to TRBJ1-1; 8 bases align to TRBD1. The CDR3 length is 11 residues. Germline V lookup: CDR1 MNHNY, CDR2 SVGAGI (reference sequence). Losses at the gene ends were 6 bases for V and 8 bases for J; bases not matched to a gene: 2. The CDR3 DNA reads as TGTGCCAGCAGACAGGGGGGGGAAGCTTTCTTT. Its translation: CASRQGGEAFF.